The sequence of this T cell receptor (beta chain) was determined in a study of T cell changes during pregnancy in multiple sclerosis. Germline V gene data show CDR1 as SGHTA and CDR2 as FQGNSA. The J segment lost 6 bases and the V segment lost 5 bases, leaving 15 bases of the junction unmatched. The CDR3 totals 16 residues. The assay was immunoSEQ multiplex PCR, and TCRdb's table has in-frame clones only and misses some. The sample gives roughly 52,000 clones, about 92% of which show up once; 0.25% is in the top ten. The V gene is TRBV7-2, the J gene TRBJ1-1, with 7 bases identical to TRBD1. This sequence was found in a female donor with multiple sclerosis, enrolled in a pregnancy study. The source was CD4+ T cells from peripheral blood mononuclear cells, collected in the third trimester of pregnancy. This chain's CDR3 is CASSATGTELSAEAFF. CDR3 nucleotide sequence: TGTGCCAGCAGCGCGACGGGGACAGAACTAAGTGCTGAAGCTTTCTTT. The full variable domain, in which reference TRBV7-2 and TRBJ1-1 provide the parts outside the CDR3, is GAGVSQSPSNKVTEKGKDVELRCDPISGHTALYWYRQSLGQGLEFLIYFQGNSAPDKSGLPSDRFSAERTGGSVSTLTIQRTQQEDSAVYLCASSATGTELSAEAFFGQGTRLTVV.